The 16 T cell receptor beta chains below all came from one sample that was sequenced in a study of hypomethylating agent response in myelodysplastic syndrome. Generated by immunoSEQ multiplex PCR, the TCRdb table keeps only in-frame clones and is missing some. Altogether around 5,700 clones are present, more than 70% being singletons, with the ten largest covering about 10%. The sample consisted of bone marrow, taken before or after starting hypomethylating agent treatment for myelodysplastic syndrome (not recorded which). These TCRs come from a human donor with myelodysplastic syndrome.

The chain joins TRBV5-1 to TRBJ1-1, with 7 bases that match TRBD1. The CDR3 runs 14 residues. V lost 4 bases and J lost 2; bases outside the gene matches: 5. Germline values: CDR1 SGHRS, CDR2 YFSETQ. This chain's CDR3 is CASSGGQFNTEAFF. CDR3 nucleotide sequence: TGCGCCAGCAGCGGGGGACAGTTTAACACTGAAGCTTTCTTT.

This CDR3 is CASTRLSGETQYF. For the CDR3, the DNA is TGTGCCAGCACCCGTCTCTCCGGTGAGACCCAGTACTTC. V gene TRBV27 combines with J gene TRBJ2-5; D gene unclear. In germline, CDR1 is MNHEY, CDR2 SMNVEV (reference sequence). There are 13 residues in the CDR3. V lost 7 bases to trimming and J lost 5 bases, with 14 bases between them.

This clone turned up a few times. The chain couples TRBV7-8 to TRBJ1-2, with TRBD1 as a possible D gene (6 bases). CDR1 SGHVS and CDR2 FQNEAQ come from the germline V gene. The CDR3 totals 15 residues. The V end was cut by 3 bases, the J end by 6 bases, with 17 bases between. Here the CDR3 reads CASSFTGSFGDGYTF. The CDR3 bases are TGTGCCAGCAGCTTTACAGGGTCTTTTGGGGATGGCTACACCTTC.

The chain recombines TRBV7-3 with TRBJ2-1; D is unclear. The CDR3 length is 13 residues. Trimming shortened V by 2 bases and J by 2 bases, and 4 bases separated the two germline ends. Germline assignment: CDR1 SGHTA and CDR2 FQGTGA. The CDR3 loop is CASSLGAYNEQFF. The CDR3 DNA sequence: TGTGCCAGCAGCTTAGGAGCCTACAATGAGCAGTTCTTC.

The chain recombines TRBV19 with TRBJ1-5; D perhaps matches TRBD1 (6 bases). V was cut by 5 bases and J by 1 base, with 18 bases left in between. Germline-derived CDR1 and CDR2 are LNHDA and SQIVND (reference sequence). This CDR3 has 17 amino acids. This chain's CDR3 is CASSSTDQGISNQPQHF. The CDR3 nucleotides are TGTGCCAGTAGTTCGACGGACCAGGGGATCAGCAATCAGCCCCAGCATTTT.

The chain uses TRBV10-3 and TRBJ1-2; D uncertain. This CDR3 has 12 residues. CDR1 ENHRY and CDR2 SYGVKD come from the germline V gene. With 5 bases removed from V and 3 bases from J, the gap between germline ends came to 7 bases. CDR3 residues: CAISPEDYGYTF. The CDR3 nucleotides are TGTGCCATCAGTCCAGAGGACTATGGCTACACCTTC.

This clone has a single count. This CDR3 is CASSIQDRGKTQYF. CDR3 bases: TGTGCCAGCAGCATCCAGGACAGGGGGAAGACCCAGTACTTC. The rearrangement joins TRBV7-8 to TRBJ2-5; TRBD1 matches at 10 bases. Trimming at V came to 5 bases and at J to 6 bases, leaving 6 bases not matched to a gene. This CDR3 is built from 14 residues. Germline values: CDR1 SGHVS, CDR2 FQNEAQ.

The V gene is TRBV29-1, the J gene TRBJ1-1, with D possibly TRBD1 on 6 matching bases. CDR1 and CDR2 (germline): SQVTM, ANQGSEA. V was clipped by 5 bases and J by 4 bases, with 17 bases between them. The CDR3 is 14 amino acids. This CDR3 reads CSVSTRGVSTEAFF. The DNA for the CDR3 is TGCAGCGTTTCCACCAGGGGCGTTAGCACTGAAGCTTTCTTT.

The chain combines TRBV6-6 with TRBJ1-3, with 9 bases lining up with TRBD1. V trimming: 6 bases; J trimming: 4 bases; junction bases outside the gene matches: 4. The germline gives CDR1 MNHNY, CDR2 SVGAGI (reference sequence). This CDR3 has 14 residues. CDR3 region: CASSLGTGGNTIYF. The CDR3 coding sequence is TGTGCCAGCAGCCTAGGGACAGGGGGAAACACCATATATTTT.

The rearrangement joins TRBV9 to TRBJ1-3, with D perhaps matching TRBD1 (5 bases). Trimming removed 4 bases from V and 1 base from J, with 15 bases in between. CDR1 SGDLS and CDR2 YYNGEE come from the germline V gene. The CDR3 extends over 16 amino acids. DNA of the CDR3: TGTGCCAGCAGCAAAGGCGGGGGTTCGTCTGGAAACACCATATATTTT. Protein: CASSKGGGSSGNTIYF. The full variable domain, rest sourced from reference TRBV9 and TRBJ1-3, is DSGVTQTPKHLITATGQRVTLRCSPRSGDLSVYWYQQSLDQGLQFLIQYYNGEERAKGNILERFSAQQFPDLHSELNLSSLELGDSALYFCASSKGGGSSGNTIYFGEGSWLTVV.

The gene calls are TRBV6-5 and TRBJ1-2; 8 bases line up with TRBD1. The trim removed 3 bases at V and 4 bases at J, leaving 7 bases unmatched. Germline loops: CDR1 MNHEY, CDR2 SVGAGI. The CDR3 consists of 15 residues. CDR3 protein: CASSYFLTGAYGYTF. The DNA for the CDR3 is TGTGCCAGCAGTTATTTCCTGACAGGGGCCTATGGCTACACCTTC.

The V call is TRBV5-1, the J call TRBJ1-2; a possible D gene is TRBD1 (6 bases). Germline CDR1 is SGHRS and CDR2 is YFSETQ. Trimming removed 0 bases at V and 6 bases at J, with 9 bases between. This CDR3 region has 13 residues. CDR3 DNA sequence: TGCGCCAGCAGCTTGGCTGGGGGCGATGGCTACACCTTC. Its protein product is CASSLAGGDGYTF.

This chain uses TRBV5-6 with TRBJ2-6, with D perhaps matching TRBD1 (6 bases). The CDR3 has 19 residues. Germline assignment: CDR1 SGHDT and CDR2 YYEEEE. V shed 4 bases and J shed 2 bases, with 22 bases lying between them. The CDR3 loop reads CASSRWGYRELAGANVLTF. CDR3 coding DNA: TGTGCCAGCAGCAGGTGGGGGTACAGGGAACTGGCTGGGGCCAACGTCCTGACTTTC.

For the CDR3, the DNA is TGTGCCAGCAGCCGGACAGGGGCGAAATATAGCAATCAGCCCCAGCATTTT. Amino acids: CASSRTGAKYSNQPQHF. The chain has TRBV2 and TRBJ1-5, with 9 bases that match TRBD1. The CDR3 covers 17 residues. The germline V gene has CDR1 SNHLY and CDR2 FYNNEI. Trimming removed 6 bases from V and 0 bases from J; junction bases left unmatched: 9.

The gene calls are TRBV10-3 and TRBJ1-2; unclear D gene. This CDR3 comprises 11 residues. Between the trimmed V and J ends, which lost 3 bases and 8 bases, there was a span of 7 bases. Germline V gene lookup returns CDR1 ENHRY and CDR2 SYGVKD. The CDR3 DNA sequence: TGTGCCATCAGTGACGGCTCGGGCTACACCTTC. Its protein product is CAISDGSGYTF.

This clone was counted between two and nine times. The chain's CDR3 is CASSRDRGDEQYF. CDR3 DNA sequence: TGCGCCAGCAGTAGGGACAGGGGAGACGAGCAGTACTTC. The chain is built from TRBV10-1 and TRBJ2-7; 10 nucleotides align to TRBD1. Germline V gene lookup returns CDR1 WNHNN and CDR2 SYGVQD (reference sequence). With V trimmed by 5 bases and J by 5 bases, 3 bases remained unmatched. The CDR3 runs to 13 residues.